These 3 T cell receptor beta chains were sequenced from one sample in a study of read filtering for tumor transcriptome and immune sequencing. This library used approximately 390 ng RNA and molecular barcoded adaptors spanning alpha/delta and beta/gamma chains. TCRdb recomputed calls from the reads with MiXCR, one row per CDR3 protein. The data hold about 24,000 distinct CDR3 sequences, with under 25% observed a single time. The sequencing sample was made of a population of CD138-negative cells sorted from bone marrow. The origin of the receptors is a donor aged 40 or over with multiple myeloma.

This clonotype was observed many times. CDR3 loop: CASSQGNSNQPQHF. The CDR3 DNA reads TGTGCCAGCAGCCAAGGTAACAGCAATCAGCCCCAGCATTTT. The chain employs TRBV3-1 and TRBJ1-5; D is unresolved. The CDR3 extends over 14 amino acids. V was cut by 1 base and J by 1 base, with 5 bases left in between. Germline V CDR1 and CDR2: LGHDT, YNNKEL (reference sequence).

This clonotype was picked up many times. The CDR3 coding sequence is TGTGCCAGCAGAGAACAGGGGGCCGGGGAGCTGTTTTTT. It specifies CASREQGAGELFF. V is TRBV2 and J is TRBJ2-2; TRBD1 agrees at 8 bases. This CDR3 spans 13 amino acids. V gave up 6 bases and J gave up 6 bases; unmatched junction bases: 3. Germline CDR1 SNHLY, CDR2 FYNNEI.

Ten or more counts support this clonotype. This chain links TRBV5-1 with TRBJ2-3, with D maybe TRBD1 (5 bases). This CDR3 has 16 residues. The germline gives CDR1 SGHRS, CDR2 YFSETQ. Trimming removed 5 bases at V and 0 bases at J, with 16 bases between. CDR3 sequence reads: CASRSSTDSSTDTQYF. For the CDR3, the DNA is TGCGCCAGCAGATCTTCGACAGACTCTAGCACAGATACGCAGTATTTT.